Following are 23 T cell receptor beta chains from one sample sequenced in a study of T cell repertoires in cytomegalovirus infection. These receptors have no known antigen. Using its own MiXCR run on the reads, TCRdb lists one record per CDR3 protein. Of about 770,000 distinct CDR3 sequences in the sample, under 35% were seen once. This material consisted of cultured CD8+ T cells from PBMCs, taken from culture after CMV antigen stimulation. The receptor set was obtained from a human donor in good health (CMV status not recorded). Some clones in this sample may be carry-over from other donors' samples.

This chain connects TRBV4-3 to TRBJ2-3, with unresolved D. This CDR3 is built from 15 residues. V lost 0 bases to trimming and J lost 0 bases, with 7 bases between them. Germline-derived CDR1 and CDR2 are LGHNA and YSLEER. This CDR3 reads CASSQEPGSTDTQYF. CDR3 DNA: TGCGCCAGCAGCCAAGAACCAGGCAGCACAGATACGCAGTATTTT.

This clonotype was counted a few times. The V call is TRBV6-6, the J call TRBJ2-7; TRBD1 matches at 8 bases. Germline CDR1 and CDR2: MNHNY and SVGAGI (reference sequence). V was pared by 6 bases and J by 0 bases, with 13 bases of the junction left unmatched. The CDR3 is 17 residues long. CDR3 in DNA: TGTGCCAGCAGAACGGAGGGACAGGCTCCGAGCTCCTACGAGCAGTACGTC. This gives the protein CASRTEGQAPSSYEQYV.

The chain employs TRBV3-1 and TRBJ1-1; TRBD1 might be the D (6 bases). Germline CDR1 reads LGHDT; CDR2 reads YNNKEL (reference sequence). The CDR3 length is 15 residues. Trimming pared 1 base from V and 2 bases from J, leaving 11 bases between. CDR3 DNA sequence: TGTGCCAGCAGCCAAGTGTGGGGGACAAACACTGAAGCTTTCTTT. It translates to CASSQVWGTNTEAFF.

V is TRBV4-1 and J is TRBJ1-3, with D perhaps matching TRBD1 (5 bases). This CDR3 has 15 residues. CDR1 MGHRA and CDR2 YSYEKL come from the germline V gene. The V end was cut by 4 bases, the J end by 4 bases, with 14 bases between. The CDR3 DNA reads TGCGCCAGCAGCCCCCGGTGGGGCCTAGGAAACACCATATATTTT. The encoded protein is CASSPRWGLGNTIYF.

This chain links TRBV15 with TRBJ2-1; D possibly corresponds to TRBD2 (6 bases). Trimming took 6 bases from V and 5 from J, leaving 11 bases between them. The CDR3 totals 13 residues. Germline V gives CDR1 LNHNV, CDR2 YYDKDF (reference sequence). CDR3 residues: CATRGGEDNEQFF. DNA of the CDR3: TGTGCCACCAGGGGCGGGGAAGACAATGAGCAGTTCTTC.

J is TRBJ2-2 and V is TRBV7-9; weak D call: TRBD2 (5 bases). Germline V CDR1 and CDR2: SEHNR, FQNEAQ (reference sequence). This CDR3 comprises 14 residues. The V end lost 6 bases, the J end lost 5 bases, and 13 bases lay between the germline ends. CDR3 region: CASSLEVETGELFF. For the CDR3, the DNA is TGTGCCAGCAGTCTGGAGGTAGAGACCGGGGAGCTGTTTTTT.

CDR3 residues: CSAVGTKPPGSYNSPLHF. The CDR3 DNA sequence: TGCAGTGCCGTCGGGACGAAACCCCCGGGCTCCTATAATTCACCCCTCCACTTT. V and J are TRBV20-1 and TRBJ1-6; possibly TRBD1 for D (5 bases). This CDR3 is built from 18 residues. In germline, CDR1 is DFQATT, CDR2 SNEGSKA (reference sequence). Trimming removed 6 bases from V and 0 bases from J, with 21 bases in between.

This clonotype was found a few times. The genes are TRBV5-1 and TRBJ2-3; 14 nucleotides agree with TRBD2. Per the germline V gene, CDR1 is SGHRS and CDR2 is YFSETQ. V was pared by 4 bases and J by 0 bases, with 10 bases of the junction left unmatched. CDR3 length equals 19 residues. The DNA of the CDR3 is TGCGCCAGCAGCACCGGACTAGCGGGGGGCCTCCTTAGCACAGATACGCAGTATTTT. Translation: CASSTGLAGGLLSTDTQYF.

This clonotype was counted ten times or more. J is TRBJ2-7 and V is TRBV7-2; D gene unclear. Trimming took off 4 bases at V and 2 bases at J, with 9 bases between the two ends. CDR3 length equals 13 residues. Germline values: CDR1 SGHTA, CDR2 FQGNSA. CDR3 in DNA: TGTGCCAGCAGCTACCACACCGCCTACGAGCAGTACGTC. The encoded protein is CASSYHTAYEQYV.

The CDR3: CASSPGQEFYNEQFF. The CDR3 DNA reads as TGTGCCAGCAGCCCCGGACAGGAGTTCTACAATGAGCAGTTCTTC. V gene TRBV9 combines with J gene TRBJ2-1; 7 bases agree with TRBD1. J lost 3 bases, V lost 4 bases, and 7 bases had no gene match. Germline V CDR1 and CDR2: SGDLS, YYNGEE. CDR3 size: 15 residues.

In this sample, this clonotype turned up many times. The rearrangement joins TRBV7-6 to TRBJ2-1, with 9 bases aligning to TRBD2. CDR1 is SGHVS and CDR2 is FNYEAQ in the germline V gene. Trimming took 0 bases from V and 8 from J; bases not matched to a gene: 8. CDR3 length: 16 residues. CDR3 sequence reads: CASSLAPRGGADEQFF. In DNA form, the CDR3 reads TGTGCCAGCAGCTTAGCGCCGCGGGGGGGCGCGGATGAGCAGTTCTTC. The entire variable domain, with the rest obtained from reference TRBV7-6 and TRBJ2-1, is as follows: GAGVSQSPRYKVTKRGQDVALRCDPISGHVSLYWYRQALGQGPEFLTYFNYEAQQDKSGLPNDRFSAERPEGSISTLTIQRTEQRDSAMYRCASSLAPRGGADEQFFGPGTRLTVL.

The gene calls are TRBV18 and TRBJ1-4; D remains ambiguous. Trimming left V 3 bases short and J 8 bases short, with 10 bases between. This CDR3 comprises 13 residues. The germline gives CDR1 KGHSH, CDR2 LQKENI. The CDR3: CASSPEDSEKLFF. The CDR3, as DNA: TGTGCCAGCTCACCGGAGGATAGCGAAAAACTGTTTTTT.

This chain joins TRBV14 and TRBJ2-3; D may be TRBD1 (5 bases). From germline, CDR1 is SGHDN and CDR2 FVKESK. V was shortened by 1 base and J by 2 bases, with 10 bases between the two germline ends. This CDR3 is 15 amino acids long. The DNA for the CDR3 is TGTGCCAGCAGCCAAGGTCAGGGCTACACAGATACGCAGTATTTT. Its translation is CASSQGQGYTDTQYF.

This clonotype occurred a few times. The chain combines TRBV7-6 with TRBJ2-1; D remains unclear. V lost 0 bases and J 9 bases, leaving 9 bases between the germline ends. This CDR3 has 13 amino acids. Germline V CDR1 and CDR2: SGHVS, FNYEAQ. The CDR3 DNA follows: TGTGCCAGCAGCTTAGCGATGTCGGGTGAGCAGTTCTTC. It codes for CASSLAMSGEQFF.

Comment on this clonotype: This may be a read error: a much more frequent sequence differs by one nucleotide. CDR3 in amino acids: CASSSRTGAGPGVLFF. In DNA, the CDR3 is TGTGCCAGCAGCTCCCGGACAGGTGCAGGTCCCGGGGTGCTGTTTTTT. The rearrangement joins TRBV11-3 to TRBJ2-2; 7 nucleotides agree with TRBD1. The CDR3 has 16 residues. Germline V gives CDR1 SGHNT, CDR2 YENEEA.

The rearrangement uses TRBV4-1 and TRBJ2-7; TRBD1 matches 9 bases. Germline lookup yields CDR1 MGHRA and CDR2 YSYEKL. V was clipped by 2 bases and J by 0 bases; unmatched bases: 5. The CDR3 contains 16 residues. The CDR3 spells CASSQPPGQGSYEQYF. The CDR3 DNA sequence: TGCGCCAGCAGCCAACCGCCGGGACAGGGCTCCTACGAGCAGTACTTC.

The sample holds a few counts of this clonotype. The rearrangement joins TRBV19 to TRBJ2-1; D not certain. CDR1 and CDR2 (germline): LNHDA, SQIVND (reference sequence). The V end lost 5 bases, the J end lost 8 bases, and 13 bases lay between the germline ends. The CDR3 covers 13 residues. The DNA of the CDR3 is TGTGCCAGTAGTCCTCGCAGCCGCGATGAGCAGTTCTTC. It encodes CASSPRSRDEQFF.

This clonotype appeared many times. The chain has TRBV19 and TRBJ1-4; D is unresolved. The germline V and J ends were trimmed by 5 bases and 10 bases, with 11 bases remaining between them. The CDR3 sequence is 12 residues long. Germline V lookup: CDR1 LNHDA, CDR2 SQIVND (reference sequence). In DNA form, the CDR3 reads TGTGCCAGTAGTGACCCGGTAGGAAAACTGTTTTTT. Its translation is CASSDPVGKLFF.

A few counts support this clonotype. The V and J genes are TRBV6-5 and TRBJ1-2; D might be TRBD1 (5 bases). V was pared by 0 bases and J by 2 bases, with 10 bases between. CDR1 is MNHEY and CDR2 is SVGAGI in the germline V gene. CDR3 length: 15 residues. In DNA, the CDR3 is TGTGCCAGCAGTTACTCGAACGGGGCAAACTATGGCTACACCTTC. It translates to CASSYSNGANYGYTF.

This chain joins TRBV27 and TRBJ2-7; TRBD1 aligns across 8 bases. In germline, CDR1 is MNHEY, CDR2 SMNVEV (reference sequence). This CDR3 has 14 residues. The CDR3 protein is CASSLQTRGLEQYV. The CDR3 bases are TGTGCTAGCAGCTTACAGACCAGGGGGCTCGAGCAGTACGTC.

The rearrangement joins TRBV27 to TRBJ1-2; no definite D call. Germline assignment: CDR1 MNHEY and CDR2 SMNVEV (reference sequence). Trimming pared 5 bases from V and 6 bases from J, leaving 19 bases between. This CDR3 comprises 15 residues. The CDR3 nucleotides read TGTGCCAGCAGTCCCGGACGGTGGAGGTCCAATGGCTACACCTTC. Its protein is CASSPGRWRSNGYTF.

The chain couples TRBV7-6 to TRBJ1-1; 9 bases are shared with TRBD1. The V gene end was trimmed by 5 bases and the J gene end by 6 bases; junction bases not matched to a gene: 10. Germline-derived CDR1 and CDR2 are SGHVS and FNYEAQ. The CDR3 consists of 15 residues. This CDR3 is CASSGTEWTGAEAFF. The CDR3, as DNA: TGTGCCAGCAGCGGTACTGAGTGGACAGGGGCTGAAGCTTTCTTT.

V usage is TRBV9 and J usage is TRBJ2-2; D is perhaps TRBD1 or TRBD2 (5 bases each). Deletions cut 6 bases from V and 4 bases from J, with 16 bases between. Germline V lookup: CDR1 SGDLS, CDR2 YYNGEE. This CDR3 is 15 amino acids long. The CDR3 coding sequence is TGTGCCAGCACAACAAGGGGACGGTCCACCGGGGAGCTGTTTTTT. Translating it yields CASTTRGRSTGELFF.